The 24 T cell receptor beta chains presented below share a single source sample, sequenced in a study of cytomegalovirus exposure and HLA in healthy donors. Primers for the PCR totalled 60 Vbeta and 13 Jbeta. Profiled with immunoSEQ multiplex PCR; TCRdb holds only in-frame clones, not every one. In all, the sample yields approximately 120,000 clones. Material for sequencing was PBMCs. The receptors shown here come from a man aged 18-30 years in good health and CMV-seronegative.

The V call is TRBV5-4, the J call TRBJ1-5, with unresolved D. Looked up from germline, CDR1 is SGHNT and CDR2 is YYREEE (reference sequence). V dropped 0 bases and J dropped 0 bases, with 10 bases sitting between them. The CDR3 consists of 16 residues. CDR3 nucleotide sequence: TGTGCCAGCAGCTTGGGGGCACCCGATAGCAATCAGCCCCAGCATTTT. It specifies CASSLGAPDSNQPQHF.

V and J are TRBV19 and TRBJ1-2, with D possibly TRBD1 on 5 matching bases. With 0 bases removed from V and 8 bases from J, the gap between germline ends came to 16 bases. This CDR3 has 15 residues. From germline, CDR1 is LNHDA and CDR2 SQIVND (reference sequence). The DNA for the CDR3 is TGTGCCAGTAGTATAGACGGCAGGGATATGGGAGGCTACACCTTC. It translates to CASSIDGRDMGGYTF.

CDR3 amino acids: CASSEELAGQGQPQHF. CDR3 in DNA: TGTGCCAGCAGTGAAGAGTTAGCGGGACAGGGTCAGCCCCAGCATTTT. V gene TRBV2 combines with J gene TRBJ1-5, with 9 bases identical to TRBD1. Germline CDR1 reads SNHLY; CDR2 reads FYNNEI. The CDR3 extends over 16 amino acids. The junction had 7 bases not matched to a gene; V was cut back by 1 base and J by 6 bases.

The chain links TRBV27 to TRBJ2-5, with D possibly matching TRBD2 (5 bases). Germline V gives CDR1 MNHEY, CDR2 SMNVEV (reference sequence). Trimming pared 6 bases from V and 7 bases from J, leaving 36 bases between. The length of the CDR3 is 20 residues. The CDR3, as DNA: TGTGCCAGCAGCCAAACCGCTATCCCCAGTAGACTACCATTAAGATGGACCCAGTACTTC. Translated, it gives CASSQTAIPSRLPLRWTQYF.

The V gene is TRBV18, the J gene TRBJ2-5, with a possible D match to TRBD2 (7 bases). This CDR3 spans 13 amino acids. Per the germline V gene, CDR1 is KGHSH and CDR2 is LQKENI. Trimming shortened V by 11 bases and J by 5 bases, and 18 bases separated the two germline ends. This chain's CDR3 is CAVARGAQETQYF. CDR3 nucleotides: TGTGCCGTCGCACGGGGGGCGCAGGAGACCCAGTACTTC.

The chain joins TRBV5-1 to TRBJ2-3; D remains ambiguous. Looked up from germline, CDR1 is SGHRS and CDR2 is YFSETQ. CDR3 length: 14 residues. The V end was cut by 0 bases, the J end by 2 bases, with 7 bases between. The CDR3 DNA follows: TGCGCCAGCAGCTTGGCTCACATCACAGATACGCAGTATTTT. Amino acid sequence: CASSLAHITDTQYF.

The chain combines TRBV10-1 with TRBJ2-5; 8 bases fit TRBD1. CDR3 size: 16 residues. Germline-derived CDR1 and CDR2 are WNHNN and SYGVQD (reference sequence). J gave up 11 bases and V 0 bases, and 14 bases lay outside the gene matches. CDR3 in amino acids: CASSESGTGPGGEQYF. DNA of the CDR3: TGCGCCAGCAGTGAGTCCGGGACAGGACCCGGGGGAGAGCAGTACTTC.

The chain joins TRBV7-9 to TRBJ2-4; D is possibly TRBD2 (5 bases). Germline V CDR1 and CDR2: SEHNR, FQNEAQ (reference sequence). V lost 1 base, J lost 0 bases, and 16 bases lay in between. The CDR3 sequence is 18 residues long. The CDR3, as DNA: TGTGCCAGCAGCTTAGATCGGGGAGCGACCGTAGCCAAAAACATTCAGTACTTC. Amino acid sequence: CASSLDRGATVAKNIQYF. Full variable domain (remainder filled in from reference TRBV7-9 and TRBJ2-4): DTGVSQNPRHKITKRGQNVTFRCDPISEHNRLYWYRQTLGQGPEFLTYFQNEAQLEKSRLLSDRFSAERPKGSFSTLEIQRTEQGDSAMYLCASSLDRGATVAKNIQYFGAGTRLSVL.

The V gene is TRBV9, the J gene TRBJ2-5, with 7 bases that match TRBD2. The CDR3 has 14 residues. CDR1 and CDR2 from the germline V gene are SGDLS and YYNGEE. V was pared by 0 bases and J by 5 bases, with 4 bases of the junction left unmatched. CDR3 sequence reads: CASSVGSSGETQYF. The CDR3 coding sequence is TGTGCCAGCAGCGTAGGGTCTAGCGGTGAGACCCAGTACTTC.

J is TRBJ1-3 and V is TRBV30; unclear D gene. The V end lost 0 bases, the J end lost 0 bases, and 6 bases lay between the germline ends. CDR1 and CDR2 (germline): GTSNPN, SVGIG (reference sequence). The CDR3 is made up of 14 amino acids. This chain's CDR3 is CAWSVSFSGNTIYF. CDR3 coding DNA: TGTGCCTGGAGTGTTTCGTTCTCTGGAAACACCATATATTTT.

The rearrangement uses TRBV5-6 and TRBJ2-1, with D tentatively TRBD2 (5 bases). The CDR3 length is 16 residues. Germline-derived CDR1 and CDR2 are SGHDT and YYEEEE. V gave up 0 bases and J gave up 4 bases, with 14 bases separating them. DNA of the CDR3: TGTGCCAGCAGCTTGGTTACTAGGGCCATGTACAATGAGCAGTTCTTC. This gives the protein CASSLVTRAMYNEQFF.

The V gene is TRBV6-5, the J gene TRBJ1-6; tentative D call: TRBD1 (5 bases). The germline CDR1 and CDR2 sequences are MNHEY and SVGAGI. Trimming shortened V by 8 bases and J by 7 bases, and 18 bases separated the two germline ends. The CDR3 totals 15 residues. CDR3 protein: CASGLGGEGNSPLHF. The CDR3 nucleotides are TGTGCCAGCGGATTAGGAGGGGAGGGGAATTCACCCCTCCACTTT.

A note on this clone: Other DNA sequences from this sample encode an identical CDR3 as well. The chain has TRBV6-4 and TRBJ2-1; a possible D gene is TRBD2 (7 bases). This CDR3 spans 15 amino acids. Germline V lookup: CDR1 MRHNA, CDR2 SNTAGT. Trimming stripped 2 bases from V and 8 bases from J, with 16 bases between. CDR3 sequence reads: CASSDGGGGHDEQFF. The CDR3 DNA is TGTGCCAGCAGTGACGGGGGAGGGGGGCACGATGAGCAGTTCTTC.

This chain connects TRBV19 to TRBJ2-2; 14 nucleotides match TRBD2. Trimming at V came to 9 bases and at J to 0 bases, leaving 9 bases not matched to a gene. CDR1 LNHDA and CDR2 SQIVND come from the germline V gene (reference sequence). The length of the CDR3 is 18 residues. CDR3 in DNA: TGTGCCAGCCAATTTGGGACTAGCGGGGGATCGAACACCGGGGAGCTGTTTTTT. Encoded protein: CASQFGTSGGSNTGELFF.

The rearrangement links TRBV6-1 to TRBJ1-2; 9 nucleotides agree with TRBD1. The CDR3 length is 13 residues. Trimming removed 6 bases from V and 3 bases from J; junction bases left unmatched: 2. The V gene's germline CDR1 is MNHNS and CDR2 SASEGT. The CDR3: CASSHRGHYGYTF. The CDR3, as DNA: TGTGCCAGCAGCCACAGGGGGCACTATGGCTACACCTTC.

The chain employs TRBV7-9 and TRBJ1-1, with D perhaps TRBD1 (6 bases). The germline gives CDR1 SEHNR, CDR2 FQNEAQ (reference sequence). CDR3 length: 13 amino acids. Between the trimmed V and J ends, which lost 5 bases and 5 bases, there was a span of 12 bases. CDR3 region: CASSPTGPTEAFF. CDR3 DNA: TGTGCCAGCAGCCCGACAGGACCGACTGAAGCTTTCTTT.

The chain carries TRBV5-1 and TRBJ2-2; D is perhaps TRBD1 (5 bases). The V and J ends lost 5 bases and 1 base respectively, with 12 bases between them. The CDR3 is 15 residues long. CDR1 and CDR2 (germline): SGHRS, YFSETQ. The CDR3 loop is CASSPGRENTGELFF. The DNA of the CDR3 is TGCGCCAGCAGTCCCGGCAGGGAGAACACCGGGGAGCTGTTTTTT.

Concerning this clone: Because the CDR3's place on the DNA is in doubt, the DNA is left out and the CDR3 is given as listed by TCRdb. Other DNA sequences in the sample encode the same CDR3. This rearrangement joins TRBV19 to TRBJ2-6; the D call in the table, TRBD1, was not verified against the DNA. Looked up from germline, CDR1 is LNHDA and CDR2 is SQIVND (reference sequence). Termini included, the CDR3 measures 16 amino acids. CDR3 residues: CASETGFGSGANVLTF.

The chain is built from TRBV9 and TRBJ1-1; no clear D gene. V was trimmed by 3 bases and J by 1 base, leaving 7 bases between them. Per the germline V gene, CDR1 is SGDLS and CDR2 is YYNGEE. There are 13 residues in the CDR3. The CDR3 DNA reads TGTGCCAGCAGCGACAACCCGAACACTGAAGCTTTCTTT. Translated: CASSDNPNTEAFF.

The rearrangement uses TRBV10-1 and TRBJ2-3; 14 positions agree with TRBD2. This CDR3 comprises 17 residues. In germline, CDR1 is WNHNN, CDR2 SYGVQD (reference sequence). With 6 bases clipped from V and 5 bases from J, the junction kept 10 bases outside the gene matches. As DNA, the CDR3 is TGCGCCAGCAGCAAGACTAGCGGGAGGGCCCTACAAGATACGCAGTATTTT. It yields the protein CASSKTSGRALQDTQYF.

This chain uses TRBV9 with TRBJ1-1; a possible D gene is TRBD1 (5 bases). V was clipped by 4 bases and J by 6 bases, with 16 bases between them. This CDR3 contains 14 residues. Per the germline V gene, CDR1 is SGDLS and CDR2 is YYNGEE. The CDR3 sequence is CASSLSGGGPEAFF. In DNA, the CDR3 is TGTGCCAGCAGCCTGTCGGGGGGAGGCCCTGAAGCTTTCTTT.

This chain joins TRBV28 and TRBJ2-5; 9 bases map to TRBD1. V trimming: 6 bases; J trimming: 4 bases; junction bases outside the gene matches: 9. Germline CDR1 and CDR2: MDHEN and SYDVKM. The CDR3 is 15 amino acids. In DNA, the CDR3 is TGTGCCAGCAGCACCAGTGGGGACAGGGTAGAGACCCAGTACTTC. Its protein is CASSTSGDRVETQYF.

The rearrangement links TRBV6-1 to TRBJ2-7, with 8 bases aligning to TRBD1. Germline assignment: CDR1 MNHNS and CDR2 SASEGT. The trim removed 5 bases at V and 1 base at J, leaving 7 bases unmatched. The CDR3 has 15 residues. Here the CDR3 DNA reads TGTGCCAGCAGTTCAATAAGGACAGGGTCCTACGAGCAGTACTTC. Translation: CASSSIRTGSYEQYF.

Comment on this clone: Other DNA sequences in this specimen translate into the identical CDR3. The J gene is TRBJ2-7, the V gene TRBV7-2; 8 nucleotides line up with TRBD1. This CDR3 contains 15 residues. The J segment lost 0 bases and the V segment lost 3 bases, leaving 4 bases of the junction unmatched. Germline loops: CDR1 SGHTA, CDR2 FQGNSA. CDR3 sequence: CASSLSGTGSYEQYF. DNA for the CDR3: TGTGCCAGCAGCTTGAGTGGGACAGGCTCCTACGAGCAGTACTTC.